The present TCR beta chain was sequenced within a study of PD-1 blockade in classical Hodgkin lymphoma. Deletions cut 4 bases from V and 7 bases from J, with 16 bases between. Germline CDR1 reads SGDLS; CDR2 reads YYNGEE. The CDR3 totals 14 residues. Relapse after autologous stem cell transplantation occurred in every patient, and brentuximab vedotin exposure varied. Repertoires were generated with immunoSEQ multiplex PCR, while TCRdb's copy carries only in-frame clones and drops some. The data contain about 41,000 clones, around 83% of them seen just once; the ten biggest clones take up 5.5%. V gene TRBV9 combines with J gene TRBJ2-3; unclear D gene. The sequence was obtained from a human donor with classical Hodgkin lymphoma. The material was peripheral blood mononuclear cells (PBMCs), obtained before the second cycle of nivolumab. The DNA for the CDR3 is TGTGCCAGCAGCTTAAGCCCCAATCCTAATACGCAGTATTTT. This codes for CASSLSPNPNTQYF.